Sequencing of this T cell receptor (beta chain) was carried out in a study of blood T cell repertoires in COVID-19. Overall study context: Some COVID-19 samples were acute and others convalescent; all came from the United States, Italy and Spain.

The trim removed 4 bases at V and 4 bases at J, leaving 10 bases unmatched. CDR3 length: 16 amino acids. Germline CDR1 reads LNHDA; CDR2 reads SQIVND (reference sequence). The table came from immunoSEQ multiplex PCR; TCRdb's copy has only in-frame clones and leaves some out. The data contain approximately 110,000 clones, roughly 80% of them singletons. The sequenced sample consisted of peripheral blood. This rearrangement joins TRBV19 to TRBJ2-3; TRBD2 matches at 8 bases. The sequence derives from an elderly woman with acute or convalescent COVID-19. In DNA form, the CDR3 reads TGTGCCAGTAGTACCCCGGGAGGGCCGCATCCAGATACGCAGTATTTT. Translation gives CASSTPGGPHPDTQYF.